Below, 24 T cell receptor beta chains from the same sample are listed, as sequenced in a study of T-cell memory formation after mild COVID-19. TCRdb analysed the 5' RACE reads with MiXCR anew, one entry per CDR3 protein. The repertoire includes around 420,000 distinct CDR3 sequences, 24% of them detected once, and 8.8% sits in the top ten. Sequencing input: PBMCs or a T cell subset sorted from them (not recorded which). The receptors come from an adult woman who had mild COVID-19 (a few samples of this study predate the infection). Cell type and time point are not known.

This clonotype was counted between two and nine times. The chain is built from TRBV27 and TRBJ2-7, with TRBD2 matching over 14 bases. V shed 5 bases and J 3 bases; nucleotides not matched to a gene: 9. In germline, CDR1 is MNHEY, CDR2 SMNVEV (reference sequence). The CDR3 is made up of 17 amino acids. CDR3 sequence: CASSPQRGLAGVYEQYF. For the CDR3, the DNA is TGTGCCAGCAGTCCGCAAAGGGGACTAGCGGGGGTCTACGAGCAGTACTTC.

CDR3 protein: CASFSSPVGTEAFF. The CDR3 DNA is TGTGCCAGCTTCTCGTCTCCCGTGGGCACTGAAGCTTTCTTT. The V call is TRBV12-3 or TRBV12-4, the J call TRBJ1-1; D not resolved. Between the trimmed V and J ends, which lost 8 bases and 4 bases, there was a span of 17 bases. The CDR3 totals 14 residues.

The CDR3 reads CATSDRKGTVIYNEQFF. CDR3 sequence (DNA): TGTGCCACCAGTGATCGAAAGGGGACAGTCATCTACAATGAGCAGTTCTTC. V is TRBV24-1 and J is TRBJ2-1; 7 bases are shared with TRBD1. This CDR3 spans 17 amino acids. Trimming took 3 bases from V and 3 from J; bases not matched to a gene: 10. Germline loops: CDR1 KGHDR, CDR2 SFDVKD.

This clonotype was picked up a small number of times. DNA of the CDR3: TGTGCCAGCAGTGGGGGCGACAGGACTACATGGGGCTACACCTTC. Encoded protein: CASSGGDRTTWGYTF. V and J are TRBV6-6 and TRBJ1-2, with D perhaps TRBD1 (6 bases). The CDR3 is made up of 15 amino acids. Between the trimmed V and J ends, which lost 5 bases and 8 bases, there was a span of 21 bases. CDR1 and CDR2 from the germline V gene are MNHNY and SVGAGI (reference sequence).

This clonotype appeared a few times. This sequence joins TRBV6-2 or TRBV6-3 and TRBJ2-7; D possibly corresponds to TRBD2 (5 bases). CDR3 length: 14 amino acids. V lost 7 bases, J lost 0 bases, and 13 bases lay in between. Germline V gene sequence: CDR1 MNHEY, CDR2 SVGEGT. The CDR3 region is CASKDGGTSYEQYF. In DNA, the CDR3 is TGTGCCAGCAAGGACGGAGGTACCTCCTACGAGCAGTACTTC.

This clonotype has just a few counts. The chain uses TRBV5-1 and TRBJ1-4; possible D gene TRBD1, 5 bases. Germline V gene data show CDR1 as SGHRS and CDR2 as YFSETQ. V shed 2 bases and J shed 3 bases, with 8 bases lying between them. CDR3 size: 14 residues. The CDR3 spells CASSFGAPNEKLFF. In DNA, the CDR3 is TGCGCCAGCAGCTTCGGGGCCCCTAATGAAAAACTGTTTTTT.

This clonotype was observed a few times. The chain is built from TRBV4-1 and TRBJ2-5, with D possibly being TRBD2 (6 bases). CDR3 size: 13 residues. Germline-derived CDR1 and CDR2 are MGHRA and YSYEKL. V was pared by 3 bases and J by 5 bases, with 10 bases between. DNA for the CDR3: TGCGCCAGCAGCCACCCCCGGGGGGAGACCCAGTACTTC. Translation: CASSHPRGETQYF.

The chain has TRBV5-1 and TRBJ1-6; 8 bases agree with TRBD1. CDR3 size: 16 residues. Germline lookup yields CDR1 SGHRS and CDR2 YFSETQ. After removal of 3 bases from V and 7 bases from J, the junction contained 9 bases not matched to a gene. CDR3 bases: TGCGCCAGCAGCTACGGAACAGGGGGAATCAATTCACCCCTCCACTTT. It is translated as CASSYGTGGINSPLHF.

In its sample, this clonotype was seen a few times. The DNA for the CDR3 is TGTGCCAGCAGTTACCGCGGACAGGCGGATGGCTACACCTTC. The encoded protein is CASSYRGQADGYTF. The V gene is TRBV6-5, the J gene TRBJ1-2; the match to TRBD1 covers 7 bases. V shed 2 bases and J 6 bases; nucleotides not matched to a gene: 6. Germline CDR1 reads MNHEY; CDR2 reads SVGAGI. The CDR3 totals 14 residues.

This clonotype was recorded many times. This sequence joins TRBV4-1 and TRBJ2-1; tentative D call: TRBD2 (6 bases). The V gene lost 8 bases and the J gene lost 8 bases, with 16 bases spanning the gap. The CDR3 loop spans 13 amino acids. The germline CDR1 and CDR2 sequences are MGHRA and YSYEKL. The chain's CDR3 is CASRGWRLDEQFF. The CDR3 DNA follows: TGCGCCAGCCGGGGGTGGCGGTTGGATGAGCAGTTCTTC.

This clonotype was detected a few times. This chain links TRBV5-1 with TRBJ2-7, with a weak D call TRBD2 (7 bases). The V end was cut by 3 bases, the J end by 3 bases, with 16 bases between. The CDR3 is 15 residues long. Germline V CDR1 and CDR2: SGHRS, YFSETQ. CDR3 DNA: TGCGCCAGCAGCTCGGGGGGACACAGGGTCTACGAGCAGTACTTC. Its translation is CASSSGGHRVYEQYF. The variable domain in full, completed from reference TRBV5-1 and TRBJ2-7, reads KAGVTQTPRYLIKTRGQQVTLSCSPISGHRSVSWYQQTPGQGLQFLFEYFSETQRNKGNFPGRFSGRQFSNSRSEMNVSTLELGDSALYLCASSSGGHRVYEQYFGPGTRLTVT.

The V call is TRBV30, the J call TRBJ1-1; weak D call: TRBD1 (5 bases). The length of the CDR3 is 13 residues. CDR1 is GTSNPN and CDR2 is SVGIG in the germline V gene (reference sequence). V lost 3 bases to trimming and J lost 2 bases, with 10 bases between them. The CDR3 loop reads CAWSGDGNTEAFF. CDR3 coding DNA: TGTGCCTGGAGCGGGGACGGTAACACTGAAGCTTTCTTT.

The gene calls are TRBV12-3 or TRBV12-4 and TRBJ2-1, with D hard to call. The ends were cut back, 3 bases at V and 6 bases at J, with 12 bases in the middle. The CDR3 is 14 residues long. CDR3 in DNA: TGTGCCAGCAGTTTCACGGGTACTACCAATGAGCAGTTCTTC. It specifies CASSFTGTTNEQFF.

The genes are TRBV25-1 and TRBJ1-3; a weak D match, TRBD1 (5 bases). The CDR3 runs to 15 residues. Germline CDR1 is MGHDK and CDR2 is SYGVNS. Trimming left V 1 base short and J 4 bases short, with 11 bases between. The CDR3 protein is CASSEWAGSGNTIYF. The CDR3 coding sequence is TGTGCCAGCAGTGAATGGGCAGGGTCCGGAAACACCATATATTTT.

This clonotype was observed a few times. The chain recombines TRBV7-9 with TRBJ2-1, with 15 nucleotides matching TRBD2. The V and J ends lost 5 bases and 8 bases, in that order; junction bases with no gene match: 4. The germline CDR1 and CDR2 sequences are SEHNR and FQNEAQ (reference sequence). The CDR3 runs 15 residues. The CDR3 DNA is TGTGCCAGCAGCGTCGGGACTAGCGGGGGGCATGAGCAGTTCTTC. Its translation: CASSVGTSGGHEQFF.

V is TRBV4-1 and J is TRBJ1-2; possibly TRBD1 for D (6 bases). Germline CDR1 reads MGHRA; CDR2 reads YSYEKL. This CDR3 is 16 amino acids long. Trimming stripped 0 bases from V and 9 bases from J, with 20 bases between. CDR3 loop: CASSQEVRGVTGSYTF. CDR3 DNA: TGCGCCAGCAGCCAAGAAGTTAGGGGGGTCACCGGAAGCTACACCTTC.

The CDR3: CASSLWNTRSYNEQFF. DNA of the CDR3: TGTGCCAGCAGCTTATGGAACACTCGCTCCTACAATGAGCAGTTCTTC. The rearrangement joins TRBV7-6 to TRBJ2-1; unclear D gene. This CDR3 has 16 residues. Germline assignment: CDR1 SGHVS and CDR2 FNYEAQ. V was trimmed by 2 bases and J by 0 bases, leaving 11 bases between them.

The chain links TRBV27 to TRBJ2-3; D may be TRBD1 or TRBD2 (5 bases each). V was shortened by 2 bases and J by 3 bases, with 15 bases between the two germline ends. From germline, CDR1 is MNHEY and CDR2 SMNVEV (reference sequence). This CDR3 has 16 residues. The CDR3 DNA is TGTGCCAGCAGTTTAGGGGTCGGGGCGGCAACAGATACGCAGTATTTT. It encodes CASSLGVGAATDTQYF.

The CDR3 is CASSQGLTREVLETQYF. The CDR3 DNA sequence: TGCGCCAGCAGCCAAGGTTTAACGCGGGAGGTGCTAGAGACCCAGTACTTC. The genes are TRBV4-3 and TRBJ2-5; 8 bases line up with TRBD2. The V segment lost 1 base and the J segment 4 bases; nucleotides outside the gene matches: 11. CDR3 length: 17 amino acids. The germline gives CDR1 LGHNA, CDR2 YSLEER.

CDR3: CASSPMVRVNEQFF. The CDR3 nucleotides read TGTGCCAGCTCACCAATGGTGAGGGTCAATGAGCAGTTCTTC. The gene calls are TRBV18 and TRBJ2-1; a weak D match, TRBD2 (5 bases). Trimming took off 2 bases at V and 6 bases at J, with 11 bases between the two ends. The CDR3 runs 14 residues. Germline-derived CDR1 and CDR2 are KGHSH and LQKENI.

The genes are TRBV7-6 and TRBJ1-1, with D uncertain. This CDR3 has 14 amino acids. The germline CDR1 and CDR2 sequences are SGHVS and FNYEAQ. Trimming pared 5 bases from V and 3 bases from J, leaving 13 bases between. The CDR3 coding sequence is TGTGCCAGCAGCCAAGGGTTTTTGGACACTGAAGCTTTCTTT. This encodes CASSQGFLDTEAFF.

The rearrangement uses TRBV5-6 and TRBJ2-5; 7 nucleotides align to TRBD1. Per the germline V gene, CDR1 is SGHDT and CDR2 is YYEEEE. The CDR3 covers 15 residues. The V gene end was trimmed by 1 base and the J gene end by 4 bases; junction bases not matched to a gene: 7. The CDR3 protein is CASSLPGTVGETQYF. The DNA for the CDR3 is TGTGCCAGCAGCTTGCCCGGGACAGTCGGAGAGACCCAGTACTTC. The full variable domain, in which reference TRBV5-6 and TRBJ2-5 provide the parts outside the CDR3, is DAGVTQSPTHLIKTRGQQVTLRCSPKSGHDTVSWYQQALGQGPQFIFQYYEEEERQRGNFPDRFSGHQFPNYSSELNVNALLLGDSALYLCASSLPGTVGETQYFGPGTRLLVL.

This clonotype was counted only a few times. The chain carries TRBV5-1 and TRBJ1-2; 8 nucleotides align to TRBD1. The germline gives CDR1 SGHRS, CDR2 YFSETQ. V dropped 5 bases and J dropped 3; count of bases not matched to a gene: 6. This CDR3 comprises 14 residues. The CDR3 sequence: CASSPDRVHYGYTF. The CDR3 bases are TGCGCCAGCAGTCCGGACAGGGTTCACTATGGCTACACCTTC. Combining the CDR3 with reference TRBV5-1 and TRBJ1-2 gives the whole variable domain KAGVTQTPRYLIKTRGQQVTLSCSPISGHRSVSWYQQTPGQGLQFLFEYFSETQRNKGNFPGRFSGRQFSNSRSEMNVSTLELGDSALYLCASSPDRVHYGYTFGSGTRLTVV.

The DNA of the CDR3 is TGCAGTGCTAGAGGCAACCGAAATGAGCAGTTCTTC. It is translated as CSARGNRNEQFF. The rearrangement links TRBV20-1 to TRBJ2-1; no clear D gene. Looked up from germline, CDR1 is DFQATT and CDR2 is SNEGSKA (reference sequence). This CDR3 is built from 12 residues. V gave up 1 base and J gave up 7 bases, with 8 bases separating them.